Following are 22 T cell receptor beta chains from one sample sequenced in a study of cytomegalovirus exposure and HLA in healthy donors. The PCR made use of 60 Vbeta and 13 Jbeta primers. The protocol was immunoSEQ multiplex PCR, while the TCRdb copy is restricted to in-frame clones and leaves out a portion. The table has 100,000 to 150,000 clones, approximately 80% seen once. The sample consisted of PBMCs. The receptors originated from a middle-aged man in good health and CMV-seronegative.

The V gene is TRBV6-5, the J gene TRBJ2-7; possibly TRBD2 for D (5 bases). The CDR3 runs to 13 residues. Germline V gives CDR1 MNHEY, CDR2 SVGAGI. V was pared by 0 bases and J by 8 bases, with 11 bases between. Written as DNA, the CDR3 is TGTGCCAGCAGTTACTCGGAAACCGGGAAGCAGTACTTC. The encoded protein is CASSYSETGKQYF.

The chain uses TRBV7-7 and TRBJ2-5; TRBD2 matches at 11 bases. The CDR3 is 15 amino acids. CDR1 is SSHAT, CDR2 FNYEAQ, per germline (reference sequence). V lost 3 bases to trimming and J lost 2 bases; unmatched junction nucleotides: 2. For the CDR3, the DNA is TGTGCCAGCAGCTTGGGACTAGCGGTTCAAGAGACCCAGTACTTC. Translated: CASSLGLAVQETQYF.

The CDR3 DNA follows: TGTGCCTGGAGCCTTAATAGTATAGTAAGCAATCAGCCCCAGCATTTT. It yields the protein CAWSLNSIVSNQPQHF. This chain uses TRBV30 with TRBJ1-5; D not certain. This CDR3 has 16 amino acids. Germline V CDR1 and CDR2: GTSNPN, SVGIG (reference sequence). V lost 3 bases and J lost 1, with 16 bases in between.

The gene calls are TRBV7-9 and TRBJ1-5; the match to TRBD1 covers 10 bases. Germline V CDR1 and CDR2: SEHNR, FQNEAQ (reference sequence). With 5 bases clipped from V and 5 bases from J, the junction kept 3 bases outside the gene matches. The length of the CDR3 is 14 residues. DNA of the CDR3: TGTGCCAGCAGCCCGGACAGGGGGGATCAGCCCCAGCATTTT. This sequence encodes CASSPDRGDQPQHF.

This clone occurred once. The chain joins TRBV7-8 to TRBJ2-5; D is uncertain. Trimming pared 0 bases from V and 5 bases from J, leaving 7 bases between. CDR1 and CDR2 (germline): SGHVS, FQNEAQ. This CDR3 region has 13 residues. The CDR3 region is CASSLAFEETQYF. The CDR3 DNA follows: TGTGCCAGCAGCTTAGCGTTTGAGGAGACCCAGTACTTC.

The chain is built from TRBV5-1 and TRBJ1-1; D is ambiguous. The length of the CDR3 is 14 residues. CDR1 and CDR2 from the germline V gene are SGHRS and YFSETQ. Trimming pared 0 bases from V and 1 base from J, leaving 7 bases between. The CDR3 nucleotides are TGCGCCAGCAGCTTGGGGCCGGGGAACACTGAAGCTTTCTTT. It encodes CASSLGPGNTEAFF. The whole variable domain, remainder taken from reference TRBV5-1 and TRBJ1-1, is KAGVTQTPRYLIKTRGQQVTLSCSPISGHRSVSWYQQTPGQGLQFLFEYFSETQRNKGNFPGRFSGRQFSNSRSEMNVSTLELGDSALYLCASSLGPGNTEAFFGQGTRLTVV.

The chain employs TRBV6-5 and TRBJ1-4, with D possibly matching TRBD1 (5 bases). Looked up from germline, CDR1 is MNHEY and CDR2 is SVGAGI. Trimming pared 3 bases from V and 2 bases from J, leaving 13 bases between. This CDR3 region has 16 residues. CDR3 residues: CASSYVGAGTNEKLFF. As DNA, the CDR3 is TGTGCCAGCAGTTATGTAGGGGCCGGGACTAATGAAAAACTGTTTTTT.

This clone was seen a handful of times. The V and J genes are TRBV6-1 and TRBJ2-6; TRBD2 matches at 10 bases. The CDR3 loop spans 19 amino acids. Germline V lookup: CDR1 MNHNS, CDR2 SASEGT. Trimming at V came to 2 bases and at J to 0 bases, leaving 7 bases not matched to a gene. This CDR3 is CASSERALAGVSGANVLTF. Here the CDR3 DNA reads TGTGCCAGCAGTGAAAGGGCGCTAGCGGGAGTCTCTGGGGCCAACGTCCTGACTTTC.

In this sample, this clone turned up once. The chain employs TRBV4-1 and TRBJ2-5, with D perhaps TRBD2 (5 bases). The germline CDR1 and CDR2 sequences are MGHRA and YSYEKL. Trimming pared 1 base from V and 5 bases from J, leaving 8 bases between. The CDR3 spans 13 residues. CDR3 residues: CASSQAGVETQYF. Here the CDR3 DNA reads TGCGCCAGCAGCCAAGCCGGGGTGGAGACCCAGTACTTC.

This chain links TRBV7-9 with TRBJ1-6, with D hard to call. Trimming shortened V by 3 bases and J by 7 bases, and 7 bases separated the two germline ends. Germline CDR1 SEHNR, CDR2 FQNEAQ (reference sequence). There are 13 residues in the CDR3. The CDR3 reads CASSLLVNSPLHF. The CDR3 coding sequence is TGTGCCAGCAGCTTGCTAGTCAATTCACCCCTCCACTTT.

The V and J genes are TRBV29-1 and TRBJ2-3; 9 positions match TRBD1. V shed 6 bases, J shed 8 bases, and the junction held 9 bases outside the gene matches. The CDR3 consists of 13 residues. Germline V gives CDR1 SQVTM, CDR2 ANQGSEA. CDR3 nucleotides: TGCAGCGTCGCACCGGGACAGGGAAGTACGCAGTATTTT. Its protein is CSVAPGQGSTQYF.

This clone was seen a handful of times. The chain carries TRBV15 and TRBJ2-3; 8 bases map to TRBD1. The V gene end was trimmed by 0 bases and the J gene end by 3 bases; junction bases not matched to a gene: 5. The CDR3 has 16 residues. From germline, CDR1 is LNHNV and CDR2 YYDKDF (reference sequence). As DNA, the CDR3 is TGTGCCACCAGCAGAGATAAGCAGGGGGCGACAGATACGCAGTATTTT. Its translation is CATSRDKQGATDTQYF.

This clone has more than one count but fewer than ten. CDR3 loop: CASSPPGGSNSPLHF. The DNA for the CDR3 is TGTGCCAGCAGCCCTCCCGGGGGGTCCAATTCACCCCTCCACTTT. The chain carries TRBV25-1 and TRBJ1-6; possibly TRBD1 for D (5 bases). V lost 6 bases, J lost 7 bases, and 16 bases lay in between. Germline assignment: CDR1 MGHDK and CDR2 SYGVNS. This CDR3 contains 15 residues.

The chain carries TRBV2 and TRBJ2-3; unclear D gene. Germline V gene data show CDR1 as SNHLY and CDR2 as FYNNEI. V dropped 0 bases and J dropped 3 bases, with 16 bases sitting between them. The CDR3 is made up of 17 amino acids. CDR3 amino acids: CASSEAVKVGVTDTQYF. Written as DNA, the CDR3 is TGTGCCAGCAGTGAAGCGGTGAAGGTCGGAGTAACAGATACGCAGTATTTT.

The rearrangement links TRBV14 to TRBJ2-5, with unresolved D. Looked up from germline, CDR1 is SGHDN and CDR2 is FVKESK. V lost 6 bases, J lost 0 bases, and 5 bases lay in between. This CDR3 has 12 amino acids. Here the CDR3 reads CASSQNQETQYF. As DNA, the CDR3 is TGTGCCAGCAGTCAGAACCAAGAGACCCAGTACTTC.

This chain joins TRBV9 and TRBJ2-1; 11 bases line up with TRBD2. This CDR3 is built from 16 residues. V was clipped by 2 bases and J by 1 base; unmatched bases: 2. Germline V gives CDR1 SGDLS, CDR2 YYNGEE. CDR3: CASSVGTSGSYNEQFF. CDR3 nucleotides: TGTGCCAGCAGCGTCGGGACTAGCGGTTCCTACAATGAGCAGTTCTTC.

This clone was detected only a few times. The chain recombines TRBV5-4 with TRBJ1-2; tentative D call: TRBD1 (5 bases). V lost 4 bases and J lost 5, with 12 bases in between. Germline-derived CDR1 and CDR2 are SGHNT and YYREEE (reference sequence). The CDR3 covers 13 residues. In DNA form, the CDR3 reads TGTGCCAGCAGCGGGGGGGGACTATATGGCTACACCTTC. It is translated as CASSGGGLYGYTF.

Notes on this clone: The identical CDR3 is also encoded by other nucleotide sequences in the sample. The V gene is TRBV28, the J gene TRBJ2-7, with a weak D call TRBD1 (8 bases). Germline values: CDR1 MDHEN, CDR2 SYDVKM. CDR3 length: 14 amino acids. Trimming took 4 bases from V and 4 from J, leaving 14 bases between them. The CDR3 spells CASSSGQGGYEQYF. The CDR3 DNA follows: TGTGCCAGCAGTTCCGGACAGGGAGGGTACGAGCAGTACTTC.

The gene calls are TRBV2 and TRBJ2-5; 8 nucleotides align to TRBD2. Trimming took 6 bases from V and 12 from J; bases not matched to a gene: 12. There are 13 residues in the CDR3. Per the germline V gene, CDR1 is SNHLY and CDR2 is FYNNEI. CDR3 region: CASSLGGGPEEYF. The CDR3 region has the DNA TGTGCCAGCAGCCTTGGCGGGGGGCCAGAAGAGTACTTC.

V and J are TRBV5-4 and TRBJ2-4; D is possibly TRBD2 (7 bases). This CDR3 is 13 amino acids long. In germline, CDR1 is SGHNT, CDR2 YYREEE (reference sequence). Trimming removed 6 bases from V and 8 bases from J, with 15 bases in between. CDR3 sequence reads: CASNSQGRDIQYF. CDR3 DNA sequence: TGTGCCAGCAATTCCCAGGGGAGGGACATTCAGTACTTC. The full variable domain, its missing parts supplied by reference TRBV5-4 and TRBJ2-4, is ETGVTQSPTHLIKTRGQQVTLRCSSQSGHNTVSWYQQALGQGPQFIFQYYREEENGRGNFPPRFSGLQFPNYSSELNVNALELDDSALYLCASNSQGRDIQYFGAGTRLSVL.

This chain connects TRBV28 to TRBJ1-1, with D perhaps matching TRBD1 (5 bases). The CDR3 has 14 amino acids. The V end was cut by 3 bases, the J end by 10 bases, with 18 bases between. CDR1 is MDHEN and CDR2 is SYDVKM in the germline V gene. CDR3 sequence: CASSFPGSQGAAFF. The CDR3 DNA is TGTGCCAGCAGTTTCCCAGGGTCCCAAGGAGCAGCTTTCTTT.

This clone was counted once. The rearrangement joins TRBV7-6 to TRBJ2-2; TRBD2 agrees at 13 bases. The CDR3 covers 17 residues. CDR1 SGHVS and CDR2 FNYEAQ come from the germline V gene. V lost 2 bases to trimming and J lost 7 bases; unmatched junction nucleotides: 7. CDR3 residues: CASSLLLAGGQNGELFF. The CDR3 DNA follows: TGTGCCAGCAGCTTACTACTAGCGGGAGGGCAAAACGGGGAGCTGTTTTTT.